These 15 T cell receptor beta chains share one sample of origin, sequenced in a study of PD-L1 blockade in urothelial cancer. Regarding time point: pretreatment peripheral blood. Method: immunoSEQ multiplex PCR; TCRdb's copy keeps in-frame clones and lacks some. The sample has around 82,000 clones; around 84% are singletons. This specimen consisted of PBMCs, obtained around atezolizumab (anti-PD-L1) treatment. The receptors stem from a man between 60 and 75 years old with urothelial cancer.

The sample holds a few counts of this clone. This chain connects TRBV10-3 to TRBJ2-1; the match to TRBD2 covers 15 bases. Germline assignment: CDR1 ENHRY and CDR2 SYGVKD. Trimming took 6 bases from V and 9 from J; bases not matched to a gene: 9. The CDR3 is made up of 16 amino acids. CDR3: CAIRPGTSGGQGEQFF. In DNA form, the CDR3 reads TGTGCCATCAGACCTGGGACTAGCGGGGGGCAAGGTGAGCAGTTCTTC.

This clone appeared a single time. V gene TRBV14 combines with J gene TRBJ2-2; D is ambiguous. Trimming pared 1 base from V and 4 bases from J, leaving 4 bases between. Per the germline V gene, CDR1 is SGHDN and CDR2 is FVKESK. The CDR3 is 13 residues long. CDR3 coding DNA: TGTGCCAGCAGCCAAGTCGTCACCGGGGAGCTGTTTTTT. Encoded protein: CASSQVVTGELFF. Full variable domain (missing parts from reference TRBV14 and TRBJ2-2): EAGVTQFPSHSVIEKGQTVTLRCDPISGHDNLYWYRRVMGKEIKFLLHFVKESKQDESGMPNNRFLAERTGGTYSTLKVQPAELEDSGVYFCASSQVVTGELFFGEGSRLTVL.

The chain has TRBV5-1 and TRBJ1-5, with a weak D call TRBD1 (6 bases). V was pared by 2 bases and J by 2 bases, with 11 bases between. The V gene's germline CDR1 is SGHRS and CDR2 YFSETQ. The CDR3 has 15 residues. In DNA form, the CDR3 reads TGCGCCAGCAGCTTAGCGGGGGCCGGCAATCAGCCCCAGCATTTT. As protein: CASSLAGAGNQPQHF.

The chain links TRBV10-2 to TRBJ2-7; TRBD1 matches at 8 bases. CDR1 and CDR2 from the germline V gene are WSHSY and SAAADI. After removal of 0 bases from V and 3 bases from J, the junction contained 4 bases not matched to a gene. The CDR3 is 15 residues long. CDR3 protein: CASSESNRGVYEQYF. CDR3 DNA: TGCGCCAGCAGTGAGTCTAACAGGGGGGTCTACGAGCAGTACTTC.

V usage is TRBV18 and J usage is TRBJ2-5; D perhaps matches TRBD2 (6 bases). The germline gives CDR1 KGHSH, CDR2 LQKENI. This CDR3 is built from 15 residues. V lost 0 bases and J lost 2, with 10 bases in between. CDR3 sequence: CASSPPGGPQETQYF. DNA for the CDR3: TGTGCCAGCTCACCACCGGGGGGACCGCAAGAGACCCAGTACTTC.

This clone occurred a few times. The rearrangement joins TRBV30 to TRBJ2-1; 8 bases map to TRBD2. Germline V gene data show CDR1 as GTSNPN and CDR2 as SVGIG (reference sequence). V dropped 2 bases and J dropped 7; count of bases not matched to a gene: 13. The CDR3 has 16 residues. As DNA, the CDR3 is TGTGCCTGGAGTTGGGGCTTCGGGGGGGCTAAGAATGAGCAGTTCTTC. Translating gives CAWSWGFGGAKNEQFF.

This chain connects TRBV19 to TRBJ1-4; TRBD1 might be the D (5 bases). CDR1 is LNHDA and CDR2 is SQIVND in the germline V gene (reference sequence). There are 16 residues in the CDR3. Trimming pared 6 bases from V and 8 bases from J, leaving 22 bases between. The CDR3 region has the DNA TGTGCCAGTAGCCTCAGCCGCGGGACGAGACGAGAAAAACTGTTTTTT. As protein: CASSLSRGTRREKLFF.

This chain connects TRBV29-1 to TRBJ2-7; 8 bases agree with TRBD1. V lost 7 bases and J lost 2; bases outside the gene matches: 7. This CDR3 is 13 amino acids long. Germline V lookup: CDR1 SQVTM, CDR2 ANQGSEA. CDR3 sequence reads: CSAGTGVTYEQYF. As DNA, the CDR3 is TGCAGCGCCGGGACAGGTGTTACCTACGAGCAGTACTTC.

The chain joins TRBV5-1 to TRBJ1-2; D is unresolved. The CDR3 is made up of 13 amino acids. From germline, CDR1 is SGHRS and CDR2 YFSETQ. Trimming stripped 5 bases from V and 6 bases from J, with 14 bases between. CDR3 coding DNA: TGCGCCAGCAGTTCGATCGGGTCGGATGGCTACACCTTC. Its protein product is CASSSIGSDGYTF.

The chain recombines TRBV19 with TRBJ2-1; D gene unclear. This CDR3 comprises 13 residues. Germline values: CDR1 LNHDA, CDR2 SQIVND (reference sequence). The V end lost 5 bases, the J end lost 1 base, and 6 bases lay between the germline ends. CDR3 sequence (DNA): TGTGCCAGTAGTTTCCAGTCCTACAATGAGCAGTTCTTC. This translates into CASSFQSYNEQFF.

V gene TRBV10-3 combines with J gene TRBJ2-1, with 7 positions matching TRBD1. The CDR3 is 16 amino acids. J gave up 0 bases and V 5 bases, and 7 bases lay outside the gene matches. The germline V gene encodes CDR1 ENHRY and CDR2 SYGVKD. CDR3 bases: TGTGCCATCAGTAAACAGGGGAAGAACTCCTACAATGAGCAGTTCTTC. This codes for CAISKQGKNSYNEQFF.

This chain connects TRBV6-5 to TRBJ1-1; no clear D. V lost 6 bases to trimming and J lost 7 bases, with 15 bases between them. The CDR3 runs to 13 residues. Germline CDR1 MNHEY, CDR2 SVGAGI. CDR3 in DNA: TGTGCCAGCAGCAGGTGGCAGAGAGATGAAGCTTTCTTT. It yields the protein CASSRWQRDEAFF.

This CDR3 is CASSHGAGSNYGYTF. CDR3 nucleotides: TGCGCCAGCAGCCATGGTGCCGGGAGTAACTATGGCTACACCTTC. This chain joins TRBV4-3 and TRBJ1-2, with D unresolved. V lost 3 bases, J lost 1 base, and 12 bases lay in between. CDR3 length equals 15 residues. Germline values: CDR1 LGHNA, CDR2 YSLEER.

The chain joins TRBV6-5 to TRBJ1-2; D might be TRBD1 (5 bases). V was trimmed by 8 bases and J by 4 bases, leaving 20 bases between them. The CDR3 consists of 15 residues. Germline V lookup: CDR1 MNHEY, CDR2 SVGAGI. CDR3 DNA sequence: TGTGCCAGCGCCCCCGCGGAGGGGCCGACCTATGGCTACACCTTC. As protein: CASAPAEGPTYGYTF.

V and J are TRBV5-1 and TRBJ1-2, with 9 bases lining up with TRBD1. V shed 0 bases, J shed 7 bases, and the junction held 1 base outside the gene matches. Germline V gene sequence: CDR1 SGHRS, CDR2 YFSETQ. This CDR3 has 13 residues. CDR3 amino acids: CASSLGTGVGYTF. The CDR3 coding sequence is TGCGCCAGCAGCTTGGGGACAGGGGTTGGCTACACCTTC.